This T cell receptor beta chain emerged from a study of CD8 T cells in ankylosing spondylitis. Regarding the study as a whole: Significantly higher representation of disease-linked clones was reported for matched ankylosing spondylitis synovial fluid. Blood from ankylosing spondylitis patients appeared to carry a characteristic roughly 8-variant TCR beta motif. Disease-associated clonotypes exhibited CD8+ identity and were relatively infrequent in peripheral blood.

With molecular barcodes, quantitative 5'-RACE was used to make the TCR beta libraries. Using its own MiXCR run on the 5' RACE reads, TCRdb lists one record per CDR3 protein. This repertoire shows approximately 400,000 distinct CDR3 sequences, roughly 15% found once; its top ten account for 1%. This clonotype has a handful of counts. Its antigen is undetermined. This TCR was sampled from a male donor with ankylosing spondylitis. Sequenced material: blood, either unsorted or a sorted T cell fraction (not recorded which).

The DNA for the CDR3 is TGTGCCACCAGTGGAGTAGCGGGGGGGACCCAGTACTTC. Translated, it gives CATSGVAGGTQYF. The chain recombines TRBV24-1 with TRBJ2-5; 10 bases are shared with TRBD2. V was clipped by 5 bases and J by 7 bases; unmatched bases: 3. CDR1 is KGHDR, CDR2 SFDVKD, per germline. The CDR3 consists of 13 residues.